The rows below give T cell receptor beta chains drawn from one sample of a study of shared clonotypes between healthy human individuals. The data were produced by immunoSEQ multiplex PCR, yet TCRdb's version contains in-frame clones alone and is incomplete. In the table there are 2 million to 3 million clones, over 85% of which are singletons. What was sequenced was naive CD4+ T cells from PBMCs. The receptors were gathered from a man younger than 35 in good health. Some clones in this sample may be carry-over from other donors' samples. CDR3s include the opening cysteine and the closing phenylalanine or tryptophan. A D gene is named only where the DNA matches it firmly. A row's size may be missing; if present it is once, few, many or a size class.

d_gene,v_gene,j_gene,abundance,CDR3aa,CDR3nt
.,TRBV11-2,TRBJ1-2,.,CASSFEGSGYTF,TGTGCCAGCAGCTTCGAGGGTAGTGGCTACACCTTC
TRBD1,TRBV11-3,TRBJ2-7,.,CASSPGQGDSYEQYF,TGTGCCAGCAGCCCAGGACAGGGGGACTCCTACGAGCAGTACTTC
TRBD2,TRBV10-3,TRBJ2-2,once,CAISGRAIRDGELFF,TGTGCCATTAGCGGGAGGGCCATAAGGGACGGGGAGCTGTTTTTT
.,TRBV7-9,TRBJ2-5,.,CASSYDSYQETQYF,TGTGCCAGCAGCTACGACAGCTACCAAGAGACCCAGTACTTC
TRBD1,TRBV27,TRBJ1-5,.,CASSEQGRGQPQHF,TGTGCCAGCAGTGAACAGGGGAGAGGTCAGCCCCAGCATTTT
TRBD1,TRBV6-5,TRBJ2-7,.,CASSYAGQGYEQYF,TGTGCCAGCAGTTACGCGGGACAGGGCTACGAGCAGTACTTC
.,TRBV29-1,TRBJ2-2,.,CSVEDSNTGELFF,TGCAGCGTTGAAGACTCCAACACCGGGGAGCTGTTTTTT
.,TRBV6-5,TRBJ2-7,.,CASSYGKGNYEQYF,TGTGCCAGCAGTTACGGGAAGGGCAACTACGAGCAGTACTTC
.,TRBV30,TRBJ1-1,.,CAWSDPRLLGEGDTEAFF,TGTGCCTGGAGTGACCCCCGCCTCCTAGGGGAGGGGGACACTGAAGCTTTCTTT
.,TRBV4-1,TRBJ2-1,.,CASSQVGNEQFF,TGCGCCAGCAGCCAAGTAGGGAATGAGCAGTTCTTC
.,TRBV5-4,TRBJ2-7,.,CASSLTGNYEQYF,TGTGCCAGCAGCTTGACAGGGAACTACGAGCAGTACTTC
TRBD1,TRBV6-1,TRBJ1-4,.,CAGRQGTNEKLFF,TGTGCCGGCAGACAGGGGACTAATGAAAAACTGTTTTTT
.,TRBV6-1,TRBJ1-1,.,CASSAGRPEAFF,TGTGCCAGCAGCGCGGGCCGACCCGAAGCTTTCTTT
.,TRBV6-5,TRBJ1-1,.,CASSYGGIKYTEAFF,TGTGCCAGCAGTTACGGGGGGATTAAATACACTGAAGCTTTCTTT
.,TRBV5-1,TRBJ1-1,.,CASSLYGDTEAFF,TGCGCCAGCAGCTTGTACGGGGACACTGAAGCTTTCTTT
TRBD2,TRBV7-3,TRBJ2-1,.,CASSLWAGVSYNEQFF,TGTGCCAGCAGCTTATGGGCGGGGGTCTCCTACAATGAGCAGTTCTTC